Following are 6 T cell receptor beta chains from one sample sequenced in a study of PD-1 blockade in mismatch repair-deficient tumors. Sequenced by immunoSEQ multiplex PCR; TCRdb stores in-frame clones only, minus some. The sample contains 100,000 to 150,000 clones, around 83% of which appear only once. Sample: peripheral blood, taken 44 weeks after starting pembrolizumab. All receptors come from an adult with mismatch repair-deficient cancer.

The rearrangement links TRBV9 to TRBJ2-7; 7 bases agree with TRBD1. Germline CDR1 is SGDLS and CDR2 is YYNGEE. V trimming: 4 bases; J trimming: 3 bases; junction bases outside the gene matches: 22. CDR3 size: 19 residues. Written as DNA, the CDR3 is TGTGCCAGCAGCCCCTACCCACCCGAACAGGGGATTTTTATCTACGAGCAGTACTTC. It encodes CASSPYPPEQGIFIYEQYF.

V usage is TRBV7-9 and J usage is TRBJ2-5; D is tentatively TRBD1 or TRBD2 (5 bases each). The CDR3 contains 15 residues. Per the germline V gene, CDR1 is SEHNR and CDR2 is FQNEAQ (reference sequence). V gave up 6 bases and J gave up 1 base, with 15 bases separating them. The CDR3 nucleotides are TGTGCCAGCAGTCACGCCGGGGCTCCCCAAGAGACCCAGTACTTC. Translated: CASSHAGAPQETQYF.

The chain couples TRBV5-1 to TRBJ2-3, with unresolved D. The V gene lost 0 bases and the J gene lost 3 bases, with 5 bases spanning the gap. The CDR3 contains 13 residues. CDR1 and CDR2 (germline): SGHRS, YFSETQ. This CDR3 is CASSLGLTDTQYF. The CDR3 bases are TGCGCCAGCAGCTTGGGATTAACAGATACGCAGTATTTT.

The J gene is TRBJ2-1, the V gene TRBV14; 7 bases fit TRBD2. Germline V gene data show CDR1 as SGHDN and CDR2 as FVKESK. The CDR3 sequence is 15 residues long. V trimming: 1 base; J trimming: 5 bases; junction bases outside the gene matches: 5. In DNA form, the CDR3 reads TGTGCCAGCAGCCAAGGGAGCGGGGTCCACAATGAGCAGTTCTTC. Translation: CASSQGSGVHNEQFF.

This chain links TRBV18 with TRBJ2-7; D is unclear. There are 15 residues in the CDR3. Trimming shortened V by 0 bases and J by 6 bases, and 15 bases separated the two germline ends. CDR1 is KGHSH and CDR2 is LQKENI in the germline V gene. CDR3 nucleotides: TGTGCCAGCTCACCACCGTCCATCTTCGGGTCCGAGCAGTACTTC. It codes for CASSPPSIFGSEQYF.

This rearrangement joins TRBV4-2 to TRBJ1-2; D unclear. CDR1 is LGHNA, CDR2 YNFKEQ, per germline. This CDR3 has 17 residues. With 0 bases removed from V and 4 bases from J, the gap between germline ends came to 18 bases. The CDR3 region is CASSQEQTSATFYGYTF. The CDR3 coding sequence is TGTGCCAGCAGCCAAGAGCAAACATCAGCTACCTTCTATGGCTACACCTTC.